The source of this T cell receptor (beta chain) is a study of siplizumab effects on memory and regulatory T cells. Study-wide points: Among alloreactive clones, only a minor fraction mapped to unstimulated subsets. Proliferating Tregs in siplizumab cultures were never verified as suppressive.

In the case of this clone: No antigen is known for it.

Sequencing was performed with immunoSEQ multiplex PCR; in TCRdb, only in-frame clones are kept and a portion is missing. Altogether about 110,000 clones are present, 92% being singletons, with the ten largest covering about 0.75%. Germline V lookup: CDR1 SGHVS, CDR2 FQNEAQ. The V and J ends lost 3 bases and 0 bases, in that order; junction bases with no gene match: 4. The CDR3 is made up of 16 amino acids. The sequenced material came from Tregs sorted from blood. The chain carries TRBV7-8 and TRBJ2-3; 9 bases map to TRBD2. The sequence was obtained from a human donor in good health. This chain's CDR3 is CASSFLSGSSTDTQYF. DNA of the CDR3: TGTGCCAGCAGCTTCCTTAGCGGGAGCAGCACAGATACGCAGTATTTT.